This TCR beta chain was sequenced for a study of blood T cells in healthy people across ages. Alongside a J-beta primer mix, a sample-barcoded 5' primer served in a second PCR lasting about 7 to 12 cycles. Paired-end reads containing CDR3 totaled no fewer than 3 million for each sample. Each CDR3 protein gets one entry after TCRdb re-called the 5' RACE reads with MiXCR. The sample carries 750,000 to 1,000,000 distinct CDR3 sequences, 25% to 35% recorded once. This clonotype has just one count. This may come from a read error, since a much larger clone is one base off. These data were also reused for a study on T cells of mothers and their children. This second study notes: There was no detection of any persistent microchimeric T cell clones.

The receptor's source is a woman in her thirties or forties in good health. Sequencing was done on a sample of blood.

In nucleotides, the CDR3 is TGTGCCAGCAGCCAAGGGGTAACCGTTGGCTACACCTTC. It translates to CASSQGVTVGYTF. The chain combines TRBV7-2 with TRBJ1-2; tentative D call: TRBD1 (5 bases). Per germline, CDR1 SGHTA and CDR2 FQGNSA. The CDR3 consists of 13 residues. V shed 5 bases and J shed 7 bases, with 14 bases lying between them.